This T cell receptor (beta chain) was obtained from a study of vaccination and CD4 T cells after COVID-19. Across the study: Participants received two doses of either BNT162b2 or mRNA-1273 vaccine. Post-COVID sampling occurred a median about 100 days after diagnosis (range 35 to 161). The study, taken as a whole, reports: Convalescent patients showed a median around 90% of reactive clones that were seen only post-vaccination.

A word on this clonotype: Its antigen is as yet unknown.

CD4+ T cells that had been cultured provided DNA sequenced with the Oncomine TCR Beta short-read assay. TCRdb called the PCR reads again in MiXCR, with one record for every CDR3 protein. There are 6,000 to 7,000 distinct CDR3 sequences in the sample; around 25% occur only once, and approximately 29% lies in the top ten. Trimming removed 2 bases from V and 4 bases from J, with 9 bases in between. This CDR3 spans 14 amino acids. Looked up from germline, CDR1 is WNHNN and CDR2 is SYGVQD (reference sequence). Specified treatment: approximately 10-day PBMC culture with coronavirus spike peptide pools or control peptides (ViraFEST assay). Those CD4+ T cells from the unexposed donor predate the COVID-19 pandemic (2011-2018). ViraFEST sequenced TCRs after peptide-pool expansion of antigen-specific T cells.

Sequencing was done on a sample of CD4+ T cells from blood, cultured in vitro. The sequence was obtained from a human donor in good health. The chain uses TRBV10-1 and TRBJ2-1, with a possible D match to TRBD1 (6 bases). As DNA, the CDR3 is TGCGCCAGCAGTGAGACACAGGGATACAATGAGCAGTTCTTC. This sequence encodes CASSETQGYNEQFF.